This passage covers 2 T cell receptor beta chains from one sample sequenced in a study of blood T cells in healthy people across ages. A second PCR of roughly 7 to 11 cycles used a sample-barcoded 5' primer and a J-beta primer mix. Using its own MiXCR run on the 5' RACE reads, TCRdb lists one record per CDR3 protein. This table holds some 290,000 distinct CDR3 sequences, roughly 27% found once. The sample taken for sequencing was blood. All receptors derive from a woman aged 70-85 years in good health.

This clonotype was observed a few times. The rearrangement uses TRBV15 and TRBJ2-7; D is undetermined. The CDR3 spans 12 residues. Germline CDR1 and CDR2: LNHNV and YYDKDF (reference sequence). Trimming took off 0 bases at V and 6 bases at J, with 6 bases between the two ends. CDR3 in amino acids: CATSRDRPEQYF. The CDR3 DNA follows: TGTGCCACCAGCAGAGACAGGCCCGAGCAGTACTTC.

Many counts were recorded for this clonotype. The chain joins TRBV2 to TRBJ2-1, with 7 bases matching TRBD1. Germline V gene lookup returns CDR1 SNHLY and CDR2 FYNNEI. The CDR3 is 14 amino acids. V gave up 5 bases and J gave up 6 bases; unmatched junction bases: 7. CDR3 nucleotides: TGTGCCAGCAGTCTCAAACAGGGGAGCAATGAGCAGTTCTTC. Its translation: CASSLKQGSNEQFF.